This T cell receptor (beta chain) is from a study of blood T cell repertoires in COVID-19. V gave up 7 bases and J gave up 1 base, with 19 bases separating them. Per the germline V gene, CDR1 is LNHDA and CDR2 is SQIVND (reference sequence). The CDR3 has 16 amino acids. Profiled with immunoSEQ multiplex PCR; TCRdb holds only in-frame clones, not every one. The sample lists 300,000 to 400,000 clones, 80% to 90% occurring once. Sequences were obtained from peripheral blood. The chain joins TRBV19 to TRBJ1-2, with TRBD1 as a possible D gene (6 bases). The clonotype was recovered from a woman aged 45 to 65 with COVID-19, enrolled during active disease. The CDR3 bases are TGTGCCAGTATCCTTACCGGGACAACCTTTAACTATGGCTACACCTTC. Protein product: CASILTGTTFNYGYTF.